The entry below describes one T cell receptor beta chain. Its antigen is unknown. This CDR3 is 17 amino acids long. J was trimmed by 3 bases and V by 5 bases; bases with no gene match: 12. Germline V gene sequence: CDR1 PRHDT, CDR2 FYEKMQ (reference sequence). TCRdb called clones again from the PCR reads with MiXCR. The sample yields about 5,500 clones, roughly 35% seen once. The data belong to a study of metastatic and nonmetastatic thyroid tumors. Regarding the study as a whole: Reports indicated that malignant thyroid tumors showed significantly higher TCR beta diversity than benign nodules did, in blood and tumor.

Before thyroid surgery, none of the patients had received any treatment. This TCR derives from a male donor with papillary thyroid cancer or a benign thyroid nodule (not recorded which). Some clones in this sample may be carry-over from other donors' samples. The rearrangement uses TRBV13 and TRBJ2-1, with TRBD2 identical over 8 bases. The sequenced sample consisted of tumor tissue. This CDR3 is CASSPSGSDLNYNEQFF. In DNA form, the CDR3 reads TGTGCCAGCAGCCCCAGCGGGAGCGATCTCAACTACAATGAGCAGTTCTTC.